These 19 T cell receptor beta chains originate from one sample sequenced in a study of blood T cells in healthy people across ages. Together with a sample-barcoded 5' primer, a J-beta primer mix was included in a second PCR lasting roughly 6 to 12 cycles. TCRdb re-analysed the 5' RACE reads in MiXCR, keeping a single row per CDR3 protein. The sample consists of 650,000 to 700,000 distinct CDR3 sequences, about 30% of them appearing once. Sample: blood. All receptors come from a woman older than 75 in good health.

The chain has TRBV20-1 and TRBJ2-1, with 8 positions matching TRBD2. The V gene end was trimmed by 0 bases and the J gene end by 2 bases; junction bases not matched to a gene: 6. The CDR3 spans 16 residues. The germline gives CDR1 DFQATT, CDR2 SNEGSKA (reference sequence). The CDR3 DNA is TGCAGTGCTAGAGATCTCACTAGCGGCACCTACAATGAGCAGTTCTTC. Its protein product is CSARDLTSGTYNEQFF.

As concerns this clonotype: At one end the junction does not follow the germline gene, possibly because of a read error. The chain recombines TRBV7-2 with TRBJ2-7; 15 bases are a match to TRBD2. The length of the CDR3 is 15 residues. Germline CDR1 SGHTA, CDR2 FQGNSA. This chain's CDR3 is CANSWTSGGAGEQYF. The DNA for the CDR3 is TGTGCCAACAGCTGGACTAGCGGGGGGGCGGGTGAGCAGTACTTC.

Notes on this clonotype: A read error may explain this, as a much larger clone is one base away. The CDR3 nucleotides read TGTGCCAGCAGCTCCCGGCAGGGGAATGAGCAGTACTTC. Its protein product is CASSSRQGNEQYF. The rearrangement joins TRBV7-3 to TRBJ2-7; maybe TRBD1 (6 bases). This CDR3 spans 13 amino acids. Looked up from germline, CDR1 is SGHTA and CDR2 is FQGTGA. The ends were cut back, 4 bases at V and 7 bases at J, with 14 bases in the middle.

There are many counts of this clonotype. At one boundary the junction diverges from the germline segment, which might be a read error. CDR3 nucleotides: TGTGCCAGCAGCTTAGGAGGATCTAGCAGAGATACGCAGTATTTT. It yields the protein CASSLGGSSRDTQYF. The rearrangement links TRBV13 to TRBJ2-3; D perhaps matches TRBD2 (5 bases). The CDR3 totals 15 residues. Germline-derived CDR1 and CDR2 are PRHDT and FYEKMQ (reference sequence).

This chain links TRBV6-5 with TRBJ2-7; TRBD1 aligns across 9 bases. The germline gives CDR1 MNHEY, CDR2 SVGAGI. V lost 6 bases and J lost 3; bases outside the gene matches: 9. This CDR3 region has 15 residues. CDR3 sequence reads: CASRPRRDRVYEQYF. CDR3 coding DNA: TGTGCCAGCAGGCCTCGCCGGGACAGGGTCTACGAGCAGTACTTC.

This clonotype was seen a few times. V gene TRBV5-1 combines with J gene TRBJ2-7; TRBD2 aligns across 13 bases. V lost 3 bases, J lost 4 bases, and 1 base stayed unmatched. The CDR3 has 14 amino acids. CDR1 is SGHRS and CDR2 is YFSETQ in the germline V gene. The CDR3 region is CASSWGLAGYEQYF. In DNA, the CDR3 is TGCGCCAGCAGCTGGGGACTAGCGGGGTACGAGCAGTACTTC.

This clonotype was counted between two and nine times. The chain uses TRBV18 and TRBJ1-4; D not certain. Trimming stripped 1 base from V and 7 bases from J, with 13 bases between. The CDR3 has 15 amino acids. The germline V gene encodes CDR1 KGHSH and CDR2 LQKENI. The CDR3 is CASSPQSRNSEKLFF. The CDR3 coding sequence is TGTGCCAGCTCACCACAATCCAGGAATAGTGAAAAACTGTTTTTT.

This clonotype has a count of ten or more. V gene TRBV3-1 combines with J gene TRBJ1-2, with unresolved D. The CDR3 extends over 16 amino acids. Germline V lookup: CDR1 LGHDT, CDR2 YNNKEL (reference sequence). V shed 2 bases and J shed 0 bases, with 13 bases lying between them. CDR3 bases: TGTGCCAGCAGCCAATCAGAAGGGCGGGCTAACTATGGCTACACCTTC. Its translation: CASSQSEGRANYGYTF.

V and J are TRBV6-6 and TRBJ2-1; TRBD1 matches 10 bases. The CDR3 covers 17 residues. Germline V lookup: CDR1 MNHNY, CDR2 SVGAGI (reference sequence). Losses at the gene ends were 4 bases for V and 5 bases for J; bases not matched to a gene: 11. CDR3: CASSSGTTGGFHNEQFF. CDR3 nucleotide sequence: TGTGCCAGCAGTTCCGGAACGACAGGGGGCTTCCACAATGAGCAGTTCTTC.

This clonotype was counted only a few times. This chain joins TRBV7-2 and TRBJ2-1; D is uncertain. The J call may be faulty, since TRBJ2-7 better matches the DNA end. This CDR3 contains 11 residues. Germline V gives CDR1 SGHTA, CDR2 FQGNSA. The CDR3 protein is CASRAYQEQYF. CDR3 sequence (DNA): TGTGCCAGCAGAGCTTATCAGGAGCAGTACTTC.

This clonotype was picked up many times. The J gene is TRBJ2-3, the V gene TRBV3-1; 7 bases are shared with TRBD1. The CDR3 covers 14 residues. With 5 bases clipped from V and 4 bases from J, the junction kept 6 bases outside the gene matches. Germline V lookup: CDR1 LGHDT, CDR2 YNNKEL (reference sequence). The CDR3 here is CASSTGQRPDTQYF. In DNA form, the CDR3 reads TGTGCCAGCAGCACGGGACAGCGACCAGATACGCAGTATTTT.

The chain couples TRBV20-1 to TRBJ2-3; D gene unclear. V was shortened by 3 bases and J by 7 bases, with 8 bases between the two germline ends. The CDR3 is made up of 11 amino acids. Germline loops: CDR1 DFQATT, CDR2 SNEGSKA (reference sequence). CDR3 sequence (DNA): TGCAGTGCTAGTCGTGGGAATACGCAGTATTTT. This gives the protein CSASRGNTQYF.

This clonotype was observed at least ten times. The CDR3 here is CSARSDDSFVYEQYF. DNA of the CDR3: TGCAGTGCTAGGTCCGATGACAGCTTTGTCTACGAGCAGTACTTC. This chain links TRBV20-1 with TRBJ2-7; TRBD1 might be the D (5 bases). This CDR3 comprises 15 residues. Trimming pared 3 bases from V and 3 bases from J, leaving 18 bases between. Germline CDR1 is DFQATT and CDR2 is SNEGSKA (reference sequence).

Many counts were recorded for this clonotype. The rearrangement joins TRBV5-1 to TRBJ1-6; D remains unclear. Germline-derived CDR1 and CDR2 are SGHRS and YFSETQ. V was trimmed by 3 bases and J by 8 bases, leaving 9 bases between them. This CDR3 has 13 residues. The CDR3: CASSSKEDSPLHF. The CDR3 DNA is TGCGCCAGCAGCTCTAAGGAGGATTCACCCCTCCACTTT.

Note on this clonotype: At one end, the junction sequence differs from germline, possibly due to a read error. The chain recombines TRBV14 with TRBJ1-2; 8 bases agree with TRBD1. The CDR3 totals 15 residues. Germline CDR1 is SGHDN and CDR2 is FVKESK. In DNA, the CDR3 is TGTGCCAGCAACCAAGGGACAGGCCTTAACTATGGCTACACCTTC. This sequence encodes CASNQGTGLNYGYTF.

The V gene is TRBV5-5, the J gene TRBJ1-1; D is perhaps TRBD1 (5 bases). Germline V lookup: CDR1 SGHKS, CDR2 YYEKEE (reference sequence). V was shortened by 3 bases and J by 6 bases, with 21 bases between the two germline ends. The CDR3 loop spans 16 amino acids. For the CDR3, the DNA is TGTGCCAGCAGCTCGGGGGTCGTCATCCGTGGGGCTGAAGCTTTCTTT. It translates to CASSSGVVIRGAEAFF.

In this sample, this clonotype turned up a few times. The chain carries TRBV6-5 and TRBJ2-7; D is perhaps TRBD1 (6 bases). The J call could be wrong; TRBJ2-5 is a better fit for the DNA end. Germline CDR1 reads MNHEY; CDR2 reads SVGAGI. This CDR3 contains 14 residues. The CDR3 loop reads CASSYLGARETQYF. CDR3 sequence (DNA): TGTGCCAGCAGTTACCTGGGGGCTCGGGAGACCCAGTACTTC.

This clonotype was observed a handful of times. The chain recombines TRBV5-1 with TRBJ1-1; D remains unclear. Trimming left V 2 bases short and J 0 bases short, with 8 bases between. The CDR3 has 14 amino acids. Germline lookup yields CDR1 SGHRS and CDR2 YFSETQ. The CDR3, as DNA: TGCGCCAGCAGCTTTCAGTACATGAACACTGAAGCTTTCTTT. Translated: CASSFQYMNTEAFF.

Concerning this clonotype itself: This could be a read error, since a much larger clone is one nucleotide away. The V call is TRBV5-1, the J call TRBJ2-7; 8 nucleotides agree with TRBD2. The CDR3 runs 16 residues. Germline V gene lookup returns CDR1 SGHRS and CDR2 YFSETQ. V lost 4 bases, J lost 2 bases, and 11 bases stayed unmatched. CDR3 residues: CASSRGGADVTYEQYF. The CDR3, as DNA: TGCGCCAGCAGCCGGGGGGGAGCGGACGTTACCTACGAGCAGTACTTC.